This TCR beta chain was sequenced in a study of graft-versus-host responses after intestinal transplantation. The germline V gene encodes CDR1 SGHDT and CDR2 YYEEEE. This CDR3 spans 13 amino acids. Trimming at V came to 3 bases and at J to 8 bases, leaving 7 bases not matched to a gene. The table came from immunoSEQ multiplex PCR; TCRdb's copy has only in-frame clones and leaves some out. This table holds 90,000 to 120,000 clones, roughly 89% found once. Points on this clone: What it recognizes is unknown.

The chain joins TRBV5-6 to TRBJ1-2; TRBD1 matches at 7 bases. Sequenced material: unstimulated CD4+ T cells sorted from spleen or lymph node cells, taken before transplant. This sequence was found in a human donor who was the organ donor for an intestinal transplant. CDR3 in DNA: TGTGCCAGCAGCTCCAGGGGGGCGCGCGGCTACACCTTC. This gives the protein CASSSRGARGYTF. Full variable domain (remainder filled in from reference TRBV5-6 and TRBJ1-2): DAGVTQSPTHLIKTRGQQVTLRCSPKSGHDTVSWYQQALGQGPQFIFQYYEEEERQRGNFPDRFSGHQFPNYSSELNVNALLLGDSALYLCASSSRGARGYTFGSGTRLTVV.